The text below deals with one TCR beta chain. This sample is part of a study of human T cells and chemical hapten exposure. Background on the study: The use of 2% DPC on roughly 2 cm by roughly 2 cm of upper inner arm skin constituted sensitization. Across its roughly 24 weeks, the study gave patients weekly diphenylcyclopropenone doses to the scalp.

V dropped 5 bases and J dropped 10; count of bases not matched to a gene: 4. The CDR3 runs 13 residues. Germline V gene lookup returns CDR1 SGHTA and CDR2 FQGNSA. Library construction involved attaching unique molecular identifiers to individual cDNA molecules, which allowed quantitative, reproducible TCR counting. TCRdb re-derived calls from the RACE reads in MiXCR, one entry per CDR3 protein. The sample consists of 150,000 to 200,000 distinct CDR3 sequences, 20% to 25% of them appearing once. The sample's time point: patch test 3, about 24 weeks after DPC sensitization. Sample treatment: therapeutic diphenylcyclopropenone sensitization with weekly scalp DPC.

The source was whole blood, collected in connection with sensitization to the hapten diphenylcyclopropenone (DPC). This TCR was sampled from a woman aged 35 to 49 with alopecia areata. Some clones in this sample may be carry-over from other donors' samples. The rearrangement uses TRBV7-2 and TRBJ1-6, with 8 bases identical to TRBD1. The CDR3: CASSRQGNSPLHF. The CDR3 DNA follows: TGTGCCAGCAGCAGACAGGGGAACTCACCCCTCCACTTT.